Presented here are 4 T cell receptor beta chains from one specimen sequenced in a study of OX40 agonist ivuxolimab in advanced cancers. Method: immunoSEQ multiplex PCR; TCRdb's copy keeps in-frame clones and lacks some. The data show around 83,000 clones, with roughly 89% seen just once and around 1.5% held by the top ten. The input for sequencing was CD4+ or CD8+ T cells sorted from blood, taken in a trial of the OX40 agonist ivuxolimab. The origin of the receptors is an adult with an advanced solid tumor such as melanoma, head and neck, liver or kidney cancer.

The J gene is TRBJ2-3, the V gene TRBV2; 12 bases match TRBD2. V lost 6 bases and J lost 3; bases outside the gene matches: 10. The CDR3 totals 17 residues. Germline CDR1 and CDR2: SNHLY and FYNNEI. The CDR3 region has the DNA TGTGCCAGCAGAGCTACGACTAGCGGGAGTAGGACAGATACGCAGTATTTT. This codes for CASRATTSGSRTDTQYF.

This rearrangement joins TRBV9 to TRBJ2-5; the D is unclear. This CDR3 comprises 17 residues. V gave up 3 bases and J gave up 1 base, with 19 bases separating them. The germline V gene encodes CDR1 SGDLS and CDR2 YYNGEE. CDR3 sequence (DNA): TGTGCCAGCAGCGGAAAAATTGGACCCGGTTTCCAAGAGACCCAGTACTTC. It yields the protein CASSGKIGPGFQETQYF. Full variable domain (outside the CDR3, taken from reference TRBV9 and TRBJ2-5): DSGVTQTPKHLITATGQRVTLRCSPRSGDLSVYWYQQSLDQGLQFLIQYYNGEERAKGNILERFSAQQFPDLHSELNLSSLELGDSALYFCASSGKIGPGFQETQYFGPGTRLLVL.

The chain carries TRBV19 and TRBJ2-7, with 7 bases aligning to TRBD2. This CDR3 comprises 15 residues. Germline-derived CDR1 and CDR2 are LNHDA and SQIVND (reference sequence). The trim removed 5 bases at V and 6 bases at J, leaving 13 bases unmatched. CDR3 protein: CASSPISDGRSEQYF. The CDR3 DNA is TGTGCCAGTAGTCCTATCTCGGACGGGAGGAGCGAGCAGTACTTC.

The chain joins TRBV6-5 to TRBJ2-5; D is unclear. V was cut by 6 bases and J by 3 bases, with 8 bases left in between. The germline CDR1 and CDR2 sequences are MNHEY and SVGAGI. The CDR3 is 12 amino acids. The CDR3 sequence: CASSSLKETQYF. The CDR3 region has the DNA TGTGCCAGCAGCAGCCTTAAAGAGACCCAGTACTTC.